The 24 T cell receptor beta chains below were found in one sample sequenced in a study of shared T cell receptors in the human thymus. The table came from immunoSEQ multiplex PCR; TCRdb's copy has only in-frame clones and leaves some out. The sample has hundreds of thousands of clones, approximately 87% seen once. The sample also formed part of further work on human thymus T cells.

Sequencing was done on a sample of thymocytes. These receptors all come from a boy under three years old with a congenital heart defect.

V and J are TRBV28 and TRBJ2-1; TRBD2 matches 7 bases. Germline-derived CDR1 and CDR2 are MDHEN and SYDVKM. The CDR3 is made up of 17 amino acids. J was trimmed by 3 bases and V by 6 bases; bases with no gene match: 14. In DNA form, the CDR3 reads TGTGCCAGCAGCCACCCCTCCCTAGCGGAATTCTACAATGAGCAGTTCTTC. This codes for CASSHPSLAEFYNEQFF.

The chain joins TRBV27 to TRBJ1-1, with 9 bases matching TRBD1. Germline lookup yields CDR1 MNHEY and CDR2 SMNVEV (reference sequence). V trimming: 4 bases; J trimming: 4 bases; junction bases outside the gene matches: 13. The CDR3 runs to 17 residues. The CDR3 reads CASSSMFPGQGVTEAFF. Here the CDR3 DNA reads TGTGCCAGCAGTTCCATGTTCCCGGGACAGGGAGTCACTGAAGCTTTCTTT.

The chain has TRBV13 and TRBJ2-1; 7 bases are a match to TRBD1. CDR3 length equals 16 residues. Germline V gives CDR1 PRHDT, CDR2 FYEKMQ (reference sequence). J gave up 1 base and V 0 bases, and 3 bases lay outside the gene matches. The CDR3 protein is CASSLGTDRSYNEQFF. CDR3 sequence (DNA): TGTGCCAGCAGCTTAGGAACGGACAGGTCCTACAATGAGCAGTTCTTC.

The V gene is TRBV27, the J gene TRBJ2-7; 7 nucleotides agree with TRBD2. The CDR3 loop spans 12 amino acids. Unmatched junction bases numbered 7, after V lost 7 bases and J lost 7 bases. Germline V lookup: CDR1 MNHEY, CDR2 SMNVEV (reference sequence). CDR3 residues: CASTSSGREQYF. The CDR3 DNA reads as TGTGCCAGCACCTCTAGCGGTAGGGAGCAGTACTTC.

A few counts support this clone. The chain recombines TRBV18 with TRBJ2-1, with TRBD2 identical over 10 bases. In germline, CDR1 is KGHSH, CDR2 LQKENI. Trimming took 2 bases from V and 8 from J; bases not matched to a gene: 9. The CDR3 loop spans 16 amino acids. The CDR3 coding sequence is TGTGCCAGCTCACCAATTCTAGCGGGAGCTCGGGATGAGCAGTTCTTC. Its protein is CASSPILAGARDEQFF.

The chain uses TRBV4-2 and TRBJ2-2; unclear D gene. V gave up 4 bases and J gave up 5 bases, with 11 bases separating them. Germline V gene data show CDR1 as LGHNA and CDR2 as YNFKEQ. The CDR3 contains 14 residues. In nucleotides, the CDR3 is TGTGCCAGCAGCCCCCGTAGAGGAACCGGGGAGCTGTTTTTT. As protein: CASSPRRGTGELFF.

The chain joins TRBV6-4 to TRBJ1-3; 10 bases align to TRBD1. V lost 0 bases to trimming and J lost 0 bases; unmatched junction nucleotides: 5. There are 18 residues in the CDR3. In germline, CDR1 is MRHNA, CDR2 SNTAGT. The CDR3 is CASSDSGQGGSSGNTIYF. CDR3 DNA sequence: TGTGCCAGCAGTGACTCCGGACAGGGGGGAAGCTCTGGAAACACCATATATTTT.

This rearrangement joins TRBV7-3 to TRBJ2-7, with D possibly TRBD2 on 6 matching bases. Germline V gives CDR1 SGHTA, CDR2 FQGTGA. The CDR3 runs to 13 residues. Trimming cost V 11 bases and J 0 bases, with 14 bases left between them. The chain's CDR3 is CASRGGTSYEQYF. CDR3 sequence (DNA): TGTGCCTCTAGGGGCGGGACCTCCTACGAGCAGTACTTC.

The genes are TRBV6-5 and TRBJ1-5, with D tentatively TRBD1 (5 bases). Trimming stripped 4 bases from V and 7 bases from J, with 20 bases between. The CDR3 covers 16 residues. CDR1 MNHEY and CDR2 SVGAGI come from the germline V gene. This chain's CDR3 is CASSSNPQDRGQPQHF. In DNA, the CDR3 is TGTGCCAGCAGTTCCAACCCCCAGGACCGGGGGCAGCCCCAGCATTTT.

The J gene is TRBJ2-7, the V gene TRBV28, with TRBD1 matching over 11 bases. The CDR3 is 15 amino acids. Germline values: CDR1 MDHEN, CDR2 SYDVKM. Trimming removed 10 bases from V and 1 base from J; junction bases left unmatched: 9. CDR3 nucleotide sequence: TGTGCCACCTACCGGGGGACAGGGGGGTCCTACGAGCAGTACTTC. This translates into CATYRGTGGSYEQYF. Combining the CDR3 with reference TRBV28 and TRBJ2-7 gives the whole variable domain DVKVTQSSRYLVKRTGEKVFLECVQDMDHENMFWYRQDPGLGLRLIYFSYDVKMKEKGDIPEGYSVSREKKERFSLILESASTNQTSMYLCATYRGTGGSYEQYFGPGTRLTVT.

V and J are TRBV10-3 and TRBJ2-6; a weak D match, TRBD1 (5 bases). Per germline, CDR1 ENHRY and CDR2 SYGVKD. This CDR3 comprises 14 residues. V was trimmed by 5 bases and J by 1 base, leaving 6 bases between them. The CDR3 reads CAISPGSGANVLTF. The CDR3, as DNA: TGTGCCATCAGTCCAGGGTCTGGGGCCAACGTCCTGACTTTC.

The chain combines TRBV5-1 with TRBJ2-1; TRBD2 agrees at 8 bases. CDR3 length: 15 residues. With V trimmed by 4 bases and J by 8 bases, 11 bases remained unmatched. Germline V gene lookup returns CDR1 SGHRS and CDR2 YFSETQ. The CDR3: CASSPNPGGMDEQFF. The CDR3 coding sequence is TGCGCCAGCAGCCCAAACCCGGGAGGGATGGATGAGCAGTTCTTC.

The V gene is TRBV27, the J gene TRBJ2-1; 14 bases match TRBD2. Germline V CDR1 and CDR2: MNHEY, SMNVEV (reference sequence). This CDR3 is 16 amino acids long. V gave up 5 bases and J gave up 10 bases; unmatched junction bases: 10. In nucleotides, the CDR3 is TGTGCCAGCAGTCCGACGGGACTAGCGGGAGAAGACGAGCAGTTCTTC. Its translation is CASSPTGLAGEDEQFF.

This clone appeared once. The chain combines TRBV11-2 with TRBJ2-2, with D unresolved. Germline loops: CDR1 SGHAT, CDR2 FQNNGV. Trimming removed 5 bases at V and 6 bases at J, with 13 bases between. The CDR3 consists of 14 residues. The CDR3 DNA sequence: TGTGCCAGCAGCCGCTTGCCACAACCCGGGGAGCTGTTTTTT. Translated, it gives CASSRLPQPGELFF.

The chain carries TRBV18 and TRBJ2-7; TRBD1 matches at 7 bases. V dropped 4 bases and J dropped 3; count of bases not matched to a gene: 9. The germline V gene encodes CDR1 KGHSH and CDR2 LQKENI. This CDR3 region has 15 residues. The CDR3 is CASSQGGHDLYEQYF. CDR3 DNA: TGTGCCAGCTCACAAGGGGGCCACGACCTCTACGAGCAGTACTTC.

The chain couples TRBV5-4 to TRBJ2-1, with TRBD2 matching 8 bases. Germline CDR1 and CDR2: SGHNT and YYREEE (reference sequence). V lost 4 bases, J lost 4 bases, and 16 bases stayed unmatched. The CDR3 spans 18 residues. The CDR3 sequence is CASSAGTSWPLLYNEQFF. Here the CDR3 DNA reads TGTGCCAGCAGCGCCGGGACTAGTTGGCCCTTACTTTACAATGAGCAGTTCTTC.

This chain links TRBV4-1 with TRBJ1-4, with D tentatively TRBD1 (6 bases). Trimming pared 0 bases from V and 3 bases from J, leaving 17 bases between. Germline V CDR1 and CDR2: MGHRA, YSYEKL. CDR3 length: 18 residues. CDR3 DNA: TGCGCCAGCAGCCAAGACGACACCTTGGCAGGGGCTAATGAAAAACTGTTTTTT. Protein product: CASSQDDTLAGANEKLFF.

V gene TRBV28 combines with J gene TRBJ2-7; 10 nucleotides match TRBD2. This CDR3 is built from 16 residues. CDR1 and CDR2 (germline): MDHEN, SYDVKM. V lost 5 bases to trimming and J lost 2 bases; unmatched junction nucleotides: 9. CDR3 coding DNA: TGTGCCAGCAGTCTCCGGACTAGCGGAGCACCCTACGAGCAGTACTTC. The encoded protein is CASSLRTSGAPYEQYF.

J is TRBJ2-1 and V is TRBV5-6; 14 bases are shared with TRBD2. V trimming: 4 bases; J trimming: 2 bases; junction bases outside the gene matches: 5. Per germline, CDR1 SGHDT and CDR2 YYEEEE. The CDR3 runs 17 residues. The CDR3 DNA is TGTGCCAGCAGCCCCAGACTAGCGGGAGGGACCTACAATGAGCAGTTCTTC. Protein: CASSPRLAGGTYNEQFF.

This chain joins TRBV19 and TRBJ1-2; no firm D call. The CDR3 sequence is 12 residues long. Trimming took off 7 bases at V and 6 bases at J, with 12 bases between the two ends. The germline V gene encodes CDR1 LNHDA and CDR2 SQIVND (reference sequence). CDR3 nucleotide sequence: TGTGCCAGTAAGGAGAAAAAGGATGGCTACACCTTC. Residues: CASKEKKDGYTF. Combining the CDR3 with reference TRBV19 and TRBJ1-2 gives the whole variable domain DGGITQSPKYLFRKEGQNVTLSCEQNLNHDAMYWYRQDPGQGLRLIYYSQIVNDFQKGDIAEGYSVSREKKESFPLTVTSAQKNPTAFYLCASKEKKDGYTFGSGTRLTVV.

This chain uses TRBV9 with TRBJ2-3; a possible D gene is TRBD2 (5 bases). CDR1 and CDR2 from the germline V gene are SGDLS and YYNGEE. There are 15 residues in the CDR3. The V gene lost 2 bases and the J gene lost 2 bases, with 12 bases spanning the gap. The CDR3 protein is CASSVVGVDTDTQYF. CDR3 nucleotide sequence: TGTGCCAGCAGCGTCGTGGGAGTGGACACAGATACGCAGTATTTT.

The V call is TRBV18, the J call TRBJ2-5; 8 bases fit TRBD2. J was trimmed by 2 bases and V by 3 bases; bases with no gene match: 14. CDR1 and CDR2 (germline): KGHSH, LQKENI. This CDR3 comprises 18 residues. The CDR3 protein is CASSPRGRTSRLQETQYF. Here the CDR3 DNA reads TGTGCCAGCTCACCGCGCGGCCGGACTAGCAGATTACAAGAGACCCAGTACTTC. Complete variable domain (other parts from reference TRBV18 and TRBJ2-5): NAGVMQNPRHLVRRRGQEARLRCSPMKGHSHVYWYRQLPEEGLKFMVYLQKENIIDESGMPKERFSAEFPKEGPSILRIQQVVRGDSAAYFCASSPRGRTSRLQETQYFGPGTRLLVL.

On this clone itself: The identical CDR3 is also encoded by other nucleotide sequences in the sample. The chain links TRBV29-1 to TRBJ1-1; perhaps TRBD1 as D (5 bases). The V gene's germline CDR1 is SQVTM and CDR2 ANQGSEA. The CDR3 has 13 residues. Between the trimmed V and J ends, which lost 3 bases and 0 bases, there was a span of 8 bases. DNA for the CDR3: TGCAGCGTTGATAGGGGAATGAACACTGAAGCTTTCTTT. It encodes CSVDRGMNTEAFF.

This rearrangement joins TRBV9 to TRBJ1-2; TRBD1 agrees at 10 bases. The trim removed 4 bases at V and 0 bases at J, leaving 6 bases unmatched. Per germline, CDR1 SGDLS and CDR2 YYNGEE. This CDR3 has 16 residues. The CDR3 DNA is TGTGCCAGCAGCCCTGACAGGGGGCGCCCTAACTATGGCTACACCTTC. It specifies CASSPDRGRPNYGYTF.